The 28 T cell receptor beta chains in this list originate from one sample, sequenced in a study of CD8 T cells in Susac syndrome. Random hexamers were used to reverse transcribe an amount of roughly 0.5 to 1 ug RNA. From the immunoSEQ multiplex PCR reads, TCRdb called clonotypes with MiXCR, one entry per CDR3 protein. The data contain more than 150,000 distinct CDR3 sequences, more than 95% of them singletons. Material for sequencing was CD4+ T cells from PBMCs. All receptors derive from a human donor with Susac syndrome.

This clonotype was seen just once. The chain links TRBV28 to TRBJ2-7; D unresolved. This CDR3 has 15 amino acids. From germline, CDR1 is MDHEN and CDR2 SYDVKM. V lost 6 bases and J 3 bases, leaving 18 bases between the germline ends. The CDR3 sequence is CASRTGGTGDYEQYF. CDR3 bases: TGTGCCAGCAGAACCGGCGGCACCGGAGACTACGAGCAGTACTTC.

This chain links TRBV7-9 with TRBJ2-2; D might be TRBD2 (5 bases). Germline CDR1 is SEHNR and CDR2 is FQNEAQ (reference sequence). The CDR3 sequence is 13 residues long. The germline V and J ends were trimmed by 2 bases and 8 bases, with 9 bases remaining between them. The CDR3 here is CASSLLIAGELFF. In nucleotides, the CDR3 is TGTGCCAGCAGCTTACTTATAGCGGGGGAGCTGTTTTTT.

The chain couples TRBV2 to TRBJ1-2, with D tentatively TRBD1 (5 bases). There are 12 residues in the CDR3. V gave up 7 bases and J gave up 8 bases, with 14 bases separating them. Germline lookup yields CDR1 SNHLY and CDR2 FYNNEI. In nucleotides, the CDR3 is TGTGCCAGCACCCCGGGACCCAGCGGCTACACCTTC. This codes for CASTPGPSGYTF.

The CDR3 region has the DNA TGCGCCAGCAGCCAAGACAGGGACACAAACATTCAGTACTTC. Translating it yields CASSQDRDTNIQYF. V gene TRBV4-3 combines with J gene TRBJ2-4; tentative D call: TRBD1 (6 bases). V lost 0 bases, J lost 6 bases, and 9 bases lay in between. CDR3 length: 14 residues. Germline CDR1 reads LGHNA; CDR2 reads YSLEER.

This chain's CDR3 is CSASRDRGADTQYF. The CDR3 nucleotides are TGCAGTGCTAGCCGGGACAGGGGAGCAGATACGCAGTATTTT. J is TRBJ2-3 and V is TRBV20-1; 10 positions match TRBD1. The CDR3 consists of 14 residues. The trim removed 3 bases at V and 4 bases at J, leaving 4 bases unmatched. The germline V gene encodes CDR1 DFQATT and CDR2 SNEGSKA (reference sequence).

V gene TRBV30 combines with J gene TRBJ1-2; perhaps TRBD1 as D (6 bases). Looked up from germline, CDR1 is GTSNPN and CDR2 is SVGIG (reference sequence). Trimming took 1 base from V and 3 from J, leaving 18 bases between them. The CDR3 extends over 16 amino acids. The CDR3 loop is CAWSAYPERQDYGYTF. CDR3 coding DNA: TGTGCCTGGAGTGCTTATCCTGAGCGACAGGACTATGGCTACACCTTC.

This sequence joins TRBV4-1 and TRBJ1-4; D is undetermined. With 2 bases removed from V and 0 bases from J, the gap between germline ends came to 10 bases. This CDR3 has 16 residues. Germline V gene data show CDR1 as MGHRA and CDR2 as YSYEKL. The CDR3 DNA follows: TGCGCCAGCAGCCAACGGGAGGGAACAACTAATGAAAAACTGTTTTTT. Amino acid sequence: CASSQREGTTNEKLFF.

The rearrangement links TRBV6-5 to TRBJ1-4, with D hard to call. The V end lost 3 bases, the J end lost 3 bases, and 8 bases lay between the germline ends. Germline CDR1 is MNHEY and CDR2 is SVGAGI. The CDR3 covers 14 residues. CDR3 coding DNA: TGTGCCAGCAGTTATTCAGGAGCTAATGAAAAACTGTTTTTT. Residues: CASSYSGANEKLFF.

The chain links TRBV7-9 to TRBJ1-6; D remains ambiguous. The CDR3 spans 13 residues. With 5 bases removed from V and 8 bases from J, the gap between germline ends came to 10 bases. Germline CDR1 and CDR2: SEHNR and FQNEAQ (reference sequence). CDR3 DNA: TGTGCCAGCAGCCCCGCCTCGGATTCACCCCTCCACTTT. Translation gives CASSPASDSPLHF.

The V gene is TRBV30, the J gene TRBJ1-1; 9 positions agree with TRBD1. V lost 3 bases, J lost 4 bases, and 6 bases stayed unmatched. In germline, CDR1 is GTSNPN, CDR2 SVGIG (reference sequence). The CDR3 loop spans 14 amino acids. This chain's CDR3 is CAWRRQGGGTEAFF. For the CDR3, the DNA is TGTGCCTGGAGACGACAGGGGGGGGGCACTGAAGCTTTCTTT.

The chain carries TRBV7-3 and TRBJ2-5; D gene ambiguous. Between the trimmed V and J ends, which lost 7 bases and 1 base, there was a span of 13 bases. CDR3 length: 14 amino acids. Germline CDR1 reads SGHTA; CDR2 reads FQGTGA. The CDR3 spells CASILLHIQETQYF. DNA for the CDR3: TGTGCCAGCATCCTTCTTCATATCCAAGAGACCCAGTACTTC.

The CDR3 DNA follows: TGCAGTGCTAGAGCGGGGGGGCTTACAGATACGCAGTATTTT. This codes for CSARAGGLTDTQYF. The rearrangement uses TRBV20-1 and TRBJ2-3; 8 bases are shared with TRBD2. V was pared by 1 base and J by 3 bases, with 3 bases of the junction left unmatched. Germline values: CDR1 DFQATT, CDR2 SNEGSKA (reference sequence). This CDR3 spans 14 amino acids.

The chain is built from TRBV18 and TRBJ2-5; D is unclear. Germline V CDR1 and CDR2: KGHSH, LQKENI. This CDR3 is built from 12 residues. V gave up 2 bases and J gave up 5 bases, with 6 bases separating them. The CDR3 reads CASSPSAETQYF. The CDR3 nucleotides are TGTGCCAGCTCACCATCCGCCGAGACCCAGTACTTC.

The chain couples TRBV29-1 to TRBJ2-5; unclear D gene. Germline V gives CDR1 SQVTM, CDR2 ANQGSEA. CDR3 length: 12 residues. Trimming stripped 3 bases from V and 4 bases from J, with 9 bases between. The CDR3 loop reads CSVESSSETQYF. The CDR3 DNA reads as TGCAGCGTTGAGTCTAGTTCAGAGACCCAGTACTTC.

The gene calls are TRBV7-9 and TRBJ1-2; 8 bases line up with TRBD1. The CDR3 has 15 residues. Germline assignment: CDR1 SEHNR and CDR2 FQNEAQ (reference sequence). J gave up 4 bases and V 4 bases, and 8 bases lay outside the gene matches. This CDR3 is CASSWTGMGSYGYTF. The CDR3 coding sequence is TGTGCCAGCAGCTGGACAGGGATGGGGAGCTATGGCTACACCTTC.

This clonotype was observed a single time. V and J are TRBV20-1 and TRBJ1-6; possible D gene TRBD1, 5 bases. Trimming left V 0 bases short and J 6 bases short, with 15 bases between. Looked up from germline, CDR1 is DFQATT and CDR2 is SNEGSKA (reference sequence). CDR3 length equals 16 residues. CDR3 residues: CSARDPISGPNSPLHF. CDR3 nucleotides: TGCAGTGCTAGAGATCCGATTTCGGGACCTAATTCACCCCTCCACTTT.

The J gene is TRBJ2-5, the V gene TRBV24-1, with 12 bases fitting TRBD2. Germline-derived CDR1 and CDR2 are KGHDR and SFDVKD. The CDR3 length is 15 residues. Trimming at V came to 2 bases and at J to 5 bases, leaving 2 bases not matched to a gene. The CDR3 protein is CATSDWTSGAETQYF. The CDR3 DNA is TGTGCCACCAGTGATTGGACTAGCGGGGCGGAGACCCAGTACTTC.

This sequence joins TRBV11-1 and TRBJ2-1, with 9 bases identical to TRBD2. The germline V gene has CDR1 SGHAT and CDR2 FQDESV (reference sequence). The CDR3 has 16 residues. Losses at the gene ends were 5 bases for V and 4 bases for J; bases not matched to a gene: 9. CDR3 nucleotide sequence: TGTGCCAGCAGCCTAGGGAAACTAGCGGGTTACAATGAGCAGTTCTTC. This codes for CASSLGKLAGYNEQFF.

The CDR3, as DNA: TGTGCCAGCAGCTGGGGGGAGAACACTGAAGCTTTCTTT. This encodes CASSWGENTEAFF. The rearrangement links TRBV7-9 to TRBJ1-1, with a possible D match to TRBD1 (5 bases). The V gene lost 4 bases and the J gene lost 1 base, with 7 bases spanning the gap. CDR3 length: 13 amino acids. From germline, CDR1 is SEHNR and CDR2 FQNEAQ (reference sequence).

The rearrangement joins TRBV11-2 to TRBJ2-7; maybe TRBD2 (6 bases). CDR1 and CDR2 (germline): SGHAT, FQNNGV. V lost 4 bases, J lost 6 bases, and 16 bases lay in between. This CDR3 is built from 14 residues. The CDR3 nucleotides read TGTGCCAGCAGCTCGGGACTTTCTAGGTCCGAGCAGTACTTC. Its protein product is CASSSGLSRSEQYF.

The chain couples TRBV3-1 to TRBJ1-1; 8 bases line up with TRBD1. CDR3 length: 15 amino acids. Per the germline V gene, CDR1 is LGHDT and CDR2 is YNNKEL (reference sequence). Germline trimming cut 4 bases from V and 1 base from J; bases unmatched to any gene: 5. DNA for the CDR3: TGTGCCAGCAGCCTATTCGGACAGGGGAACACTGAAGCTTTCTTT. Translated: CASSLFGQGNTEAFF.

The chain links TRBV29-1 to TRBJ1-5; D possibly corresponds to TRBD1 (6 bases). The V end lost 4 bases, the J end lost 3 bases, and 10 bases lay between the germline ends. Germline V lookup: CDR1 SQVTM, CDR2 ANQGSEA. The CDR3 has 13 residues. CDR3 coding DNA: TGCAGCGTTGGGACAGCCCTCAATCAGCCCCAGCATTTT. The encoded protein is CSVGTALNQPQHF. Combining the CDR3 with reference TRBV29-1 and TRBJ1-5 gives the whole variable domain SAVISQKPSRDICQRGTSLTIQCQVDSQVTMMFWYRQQPGQSLTLIATANQGSEATYESGFVIDKFPISRPNLTFSTLTVSNMSPEDSSIYLCSVGTALNQPQHFGDGTRLSIL.

This sequence joins TRBV7-8 and TRBJ2-7, with D maybe TRBD2 (6 bases). Deletions cut 7 bases from V and 5 bases from J, with 12 bases between. The germline CDR1 and CDR2 sequences are SGHVS and FQNEAQ. The CDR3 is 12 amino acids. The CDR3 DNA follows: TGTGCCAGCAAACGGGGAGGTCACGAGCAGTACTTC. Amino acid sequence: CASKRGGHEQYF.

The CDR3 spells CASSKGQGSFYNEQFF. The CDR3 DNA reads as TGCGCCAGCAGCAAGGGACAGGGGTCTTTTTACAATGAGCAGTTCTTC. The V gene is TRBV5-1, the J gene TRBJ2-1; 10 nucleotides match TRBD1. This CDR3 is 16 amino acids long. Germline CDR1 SGHRS, CDR2 YFSETQ. Trimming removed 4 bases from V and 4 bases from J; junction bases left unmatched: 8.

This chain links TRBV12-3 or TRBV12-4 with TRBJ2-7; possible D gene TRBD2, 5 bases. V shed 6 bases and J shed 6 bases, with 15 bases lying between them. There are 13 residues in the CDR3. CDR3 sequence (DNA): TGTGCCAGCAGCCCCCGGGGTGGAGTCGAGCAGTACTTC. Protein product: CASSPRGGVEQYF.

The V and J genes are TRBV5-4 and TRBJ2-2, with 7 bases that match TRBD1. V dropped 4 bases and J dropped 6; count of bases not matched to a gene: 3. CDR3 length: 13 residues. The V gene's germline CDR1 is SGHNT and CDR2 YYREEE (reference sequence). CDR3 region: CASSVQGPGELFF. CDR3 nucleotides: TGTGCCAGCAGCGTACAGGGGCCCGGGGAGCTGTTTTTT.

The chain has TRBV11-2 and TRBJ2-1; TRBD2 matches at 8 bases. The CDR3 has 15 amino acids. Germline V CDR1 and CDR2: SGHAT, FQNNGV. Trimming took 4 bases from V and 8 from J; bases not matched to a gene: 10. Written as DNA, the CDR3 is TGTGCCAGCAGCTCTCGTAGCGGGGTTGGGGATGAGCAGTTCTTC. It encodes CASSSRSGVGDEQFF.

The V call is TRBV29-1, the J call TRBJ2-3; 13 nucleotides align to TRBD2. Germline values: CDR1 SQVTM, CDR2 ANQGSEA. With V trimmed by 8 bases and J by 4 bases, 6 bases remained unmatched. This CDR3 comprises 14 residues. The CDR3 loop reads CSLRTSGSSDTQYF. The CDR3 DNA is TGCAGCCTTCGGACTAGCGGGAGCTCAGATACGCAGTATTTT.